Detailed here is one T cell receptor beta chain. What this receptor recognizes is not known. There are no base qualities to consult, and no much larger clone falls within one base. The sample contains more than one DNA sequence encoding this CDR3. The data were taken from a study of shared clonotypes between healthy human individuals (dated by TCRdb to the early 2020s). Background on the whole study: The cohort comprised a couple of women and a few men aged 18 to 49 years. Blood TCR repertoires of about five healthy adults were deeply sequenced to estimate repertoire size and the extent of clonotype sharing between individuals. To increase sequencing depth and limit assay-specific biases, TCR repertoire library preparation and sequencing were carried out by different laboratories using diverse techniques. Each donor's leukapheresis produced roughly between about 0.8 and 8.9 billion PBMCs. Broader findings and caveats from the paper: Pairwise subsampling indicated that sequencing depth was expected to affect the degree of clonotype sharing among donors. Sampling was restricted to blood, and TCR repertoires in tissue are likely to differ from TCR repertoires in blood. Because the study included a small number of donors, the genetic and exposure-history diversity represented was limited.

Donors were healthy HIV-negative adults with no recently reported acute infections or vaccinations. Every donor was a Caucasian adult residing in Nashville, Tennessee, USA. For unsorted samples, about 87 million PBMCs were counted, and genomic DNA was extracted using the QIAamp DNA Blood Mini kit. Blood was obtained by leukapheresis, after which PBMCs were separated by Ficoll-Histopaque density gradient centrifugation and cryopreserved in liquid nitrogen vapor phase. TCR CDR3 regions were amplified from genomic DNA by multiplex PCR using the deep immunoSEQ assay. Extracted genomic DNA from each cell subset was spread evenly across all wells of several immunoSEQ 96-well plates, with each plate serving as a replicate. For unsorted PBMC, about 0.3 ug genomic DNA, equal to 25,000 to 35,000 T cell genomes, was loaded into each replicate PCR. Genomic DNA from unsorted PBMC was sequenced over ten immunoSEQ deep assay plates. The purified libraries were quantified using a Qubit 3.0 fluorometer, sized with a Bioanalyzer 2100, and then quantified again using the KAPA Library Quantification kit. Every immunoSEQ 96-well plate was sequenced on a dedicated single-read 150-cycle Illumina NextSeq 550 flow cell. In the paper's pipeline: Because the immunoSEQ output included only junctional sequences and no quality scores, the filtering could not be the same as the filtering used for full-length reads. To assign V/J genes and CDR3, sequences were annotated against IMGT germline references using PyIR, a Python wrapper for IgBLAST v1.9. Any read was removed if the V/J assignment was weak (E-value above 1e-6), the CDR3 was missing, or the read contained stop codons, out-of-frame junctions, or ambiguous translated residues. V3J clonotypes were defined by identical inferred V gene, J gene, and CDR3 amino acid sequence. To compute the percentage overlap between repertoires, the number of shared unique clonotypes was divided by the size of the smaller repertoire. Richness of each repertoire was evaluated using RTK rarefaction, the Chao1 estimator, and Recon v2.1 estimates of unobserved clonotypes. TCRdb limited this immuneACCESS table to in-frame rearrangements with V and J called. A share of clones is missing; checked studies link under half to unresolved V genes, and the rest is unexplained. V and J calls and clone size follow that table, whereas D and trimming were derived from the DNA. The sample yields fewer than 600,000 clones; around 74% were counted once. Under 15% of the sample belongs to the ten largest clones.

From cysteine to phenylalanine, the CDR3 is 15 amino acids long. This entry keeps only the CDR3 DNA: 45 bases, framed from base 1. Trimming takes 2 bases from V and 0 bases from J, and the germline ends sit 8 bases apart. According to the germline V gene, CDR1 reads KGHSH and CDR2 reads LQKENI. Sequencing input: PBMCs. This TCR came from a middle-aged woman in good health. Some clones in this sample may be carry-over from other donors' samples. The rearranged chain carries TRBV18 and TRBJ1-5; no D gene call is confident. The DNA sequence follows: TGTGCCAGCTCACCAGGCAGGAATAGCAATCAGCCCCAGCATTTT. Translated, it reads CASSPGRNSNQPQHF.